This entry describes one TCR beta chain. Germline V gene sequence: CDR1 SGHNT, CDR2 YENEEA. CDR3 length equals 15 residues. Trimming at V came to 5 bases and at J to 3 bases, leaving 8 bases not matched to a gene. The data are from a study of shared T cell receptors in the human thymus. The data were produced by immunoSEQ multiplex PCR, yet TCRdb's version contains in-frame clones alone and is incomplete. The sample has about 610,000 clones, 88% seen once; the top ten hold over 0.008%. The same sample was also studied in work on human thymus T cells. From that study: Having surgery to correct congenital heart defects, healthy Finnish infants acted as the donors. Apparent bias marked the V and J gene usage of thymic and blood repertoires.

This receptor was taken from a boy younger than two with a congenital heart defect. Sequencing was performed on thymocytes. The chain links TRBV11-3 to TRBJ1-2; 8 nucleotides match TRBD1. Here the CDR3 DNA reads TGTGCCAGCAGCGACGACAGGGGTTGGGACTATGGCTACACCTTC. It translates to CASSDDRGWDYGYTF.